Sequencing of this TCR beta chain was carried out in a study of Graves' ophthalmopathy and Graves' hyperthyroidism. At the level of the study: Peripheral blood samples were taken at initial diagnosis, before any treatment.

The authors defined stable hyperthyroidism as no ophthalmopathy within 18 months of follow-up. The sequenced template was RNA, covering the TCR beta CDR3 region. HTBI-primed RT-PCR formed the first round, and a multiplex PCR formed the second. In TCRdb, the multiplex PCR reads were re-called with MiXCR into one record per CDR3 protein. The table includes roughly 380,000 distinct CDR3 sequences, just over 15% detected once. CDR3 size: 17 residues. Trimming took off 3 bases at V and 0 bases at J, with 12 bases between the two ends. The specimen was peripheral blood. The TCR comes from a woman between 18 and 29 years old with stable Graves' hyperthyroidism. V usage is TRBV12-3 or TRBV12-4 and J usage is TRBJ2-6; D gene ambiguous. The CDR3 coding sequence is TGTGCCAGCAGTTTGTCCCCTATACCCTCTGGGGCCAACGTCCTGACTTTC. Its translation is CASSLSPIPSGANVLTF.